These 32 T cell receptor beta chains were all obtained from the same sample, sequenced in a study of blood T cell repertoires in COVID-19. Sequencing was performed with immunoSEQ multiplex PCR; in TCRdb, only in-frame clones are kept and a portion is missing. The sample includes over 200,000 clones, roughly 80% seen only once; the top ten take 4% to 5.5%. The sequenced sample consisted of peripheral blood. The receptors stem from a human donor in a cohort sampled during active COVID-19.

The V and J genes are TRBV6-6 and TRBJ1-2; weak D call: TRBD1 (6 bases). The ends were cut back, 4 bases at V and 7 bases at J, with 13 bases in the middle. The CDR3 covers 13 residues. Germline CDR1 is MNHNY and CDR2 is SVGAGI (reference sequence). As DNA, the CDR3 is TGTGCCAGCAGTTCCTTGGACAGTCCTGGCTACACCTTC. The encoded protein is CASSSLDSPGYTF.

The chain employs TRBV6-5 and TRBJ2-7, with 10 bases that match TRBD1. The CDR3 is 14 residues long. The germline CDR1 and CDR2 sequences are MNHEY and SVGAGI. V trimming: 5 bases; J trimming: 5 bases; junction bases outside the gene matches: 6. The CDR3 loop reads CASSNDRGRHEQYF. The CDR3 DNA reads as TGTGCCAGCAGTAACGACAGGGGGCGGCACGAGCAGTACTTC.

J is TRBJ1-1 and V is TRBV10-3; D perhaps matches TRBD1 (5 bases). Germline V gene data show CDR1 as ENHRY and CDR2 as SYGVKD. The CDR3 length is 14 residues. Trimming removed 6 bases at V and 0 bases at J, with 11 bases between. The CDR3 region has the DNA TGTGCCATCAGGGCGGGACGGTTGAACACTGAAGCTTTCTTT. Translating it yields CAIRAGRLNTEAFF.

The chain is built from TRBV10-1 and TRBJ2-3; TRBD1 matches at 11 bases. The CDR3 runs to 16 residues. The V and J ends lost 11 bases and 10 bases, in that order; junction bases with no gene match: 20. Germline assignment: CDR1 WNHNN and CDR2 SYGVQD (reference sequence). In DNA form, the CDR3 reads TGCGCCGGCAACCGGGACAGGGGGTATATGGGGCGAGCGCAGTATTTT. Its protein product is CAGNRDRGYMGRAQYF.

The chain is built from TRBV3-1 (or the pseudogene TRBV3-2) and TRBJ2-7, with TRBD2 matching 12 bases. From germline, CDR1 is LGHDT and CDR2 YNNKEL (reference sequence). Trimming removed 4 bases from V and 2 bases from J; junction bases left unmatched: 3. CDR3 length: 15 amino acids. The CDR3 coding sequence is TGTGCCAGCAGCCCCCTAGCGGGAGGGCCCTACGAGCAGTACTTC. It encodes CASSPLAGGPYEQYF.

The chain combines TRBV6-5 with TRBJ1-1; D is uncertain. The length of the CDR3 is 14 residues. V was shortened by 2 bases and J by 4 bases, with 11 bases between the two germline ends. Germline V CDR1 and CDR2: MNHEY, SVGAGI. The CDR3 sequence is CASSYREKVTEAFF. The CDR3 coding sequence is TGTGCCAGCAGTTACCGGGAAAAAGTCACTGAAGCTTTCTTT.

V usage is TRBV10-3 and J usage is TRBJ2-7; TRBD2 aligns across 12 bases. CDR3 length: 17 amino acids. The V segment lost 3 bases and the J segment 1 base; nucleotides outside the gene matches: 7. CDR1 and CDR2 (germline): ENHRY, SYGVKD. The CDR3 DNA is TGTGCCATCAGTGATATACCGGGACTAGCGGGTTCCTACGAGCAGTACTTC. Translated, it gives CAISDIPGLAGSYEQYF.

The rearrangement links TRBV5-1 to TRBJ2-7, with 7 bases lining up with TRBD1. Germline CDR1 SGHRS, CDR2 YFSETQ. V shed 4 bases and J 3 bases; nucleotides not matched to a gene: 10. CDR3 length: 15 residues. CDR3 sequence: CASSPRQGSGYEQYF. Here the CDR3 DNA reads TGCGCCAGCAGCCCCCGACAGGGATCCGGCTACGAGCAGTACTTC. The variable domain in full, with the rest retrieved from reference TRBV5-1 and TRBJ2-7, is KAGVTQTPRYLIKTRGQQVTLSCSPISGHRSVSWYQQTPGQGLQFLFEYFSETQRNKGNFPGRFSGRQFSNSRSEMNVSTLELGDSALYLCASSPRQGSGYEQYFGPGTRLTVT.

V and J are TRBV29-1 and TRBJ1-2; D is ambiguous. Between the trimmed V and J ends, which lost 0 bases and 8 bases, there was a span of 16 bases. From germline, CDR1 is SQVTM and CDR2 ANQGSEA. The CDR3 loop spans 14 amino acids. DNA of the CDR3: TGCAGCGTTGAAGACCCCGGGAGGAGTAGGGGCTACACCTTC. It is translated as CSVEDPGRSRGYTF.

This rearrangement joins TRBV19 to TRBJ2-3, with a weak D call TRBD1 (6 bases). Trimming removed 5 bases from V and 0 bases from J, with 12 bases in between. The CDR3 totals 15 residues. CDR1 and CDR2 from the germline V gene are LNHDA and SQIVND (reference sequence). CDR3 DNA sequence: TGTGCCAGTAGTGCCACAGGGTGGAGCACAGATACGCAGTATTTT. This codes for CASSATGWSTDTQYF.

This rearrangement joins TRBV6-2 or TRBV6-3 to TRBJ1-4, with D uncertain. The germline V gene encodes CDR1 MNHEY and CDR2 SVGEGT. The CDR3 covers 12 residues. V lost 4 bases and J 8 bases, leaving 8 bases between the germline ends. This CDR3 reads CASSSAREKLFF. The DNA for the CDR3 is TGTGCCAGCAGTTCCGCGAGGGAAAAACTGTTTTTT.

This clone was counted once. The chain links TRBV28 to TRBJ1-5, with D unresolved. Germline V CDR1 and CDR2: MDHEN, SYDVKM. The ends were cut back, 7 bases at V and 2 bases at J, with 12 bases in the middle. This CDR3 region has 14 residues. In DNA form, the CDR3 reads TGTGCCAGCATTGAGGTACTCGGCAATCAGCCCCAGCATTTT. It specifies CASIEVLGNQPQHF. Using reference TRBV28 and TRBJ1-5 for the parts outside the CDR3, the full variable domain is DVKVTQSSRYLVKRTGEKVFLECVQDMDHENMFWYRQDPGLGLRLIYFSYDVKMKEKGDIPEGYSVSREKKERFSLILESASTNQTSMYLCASIEVLGNQPQHFGDGTRLSIL.

The J gene is TRBJ1-1, the V gene TRBV27, with a possible D match to TRBD1 (6 bases). CDR3 length: 13 residues. V gave up 2 bases and J gave up 3 bases, with 7 bases separating them. Germline CDR1 reads MNHEY; CDR2 reads SMNVEV (reference sequence). CDR3 DNA: TGTGCCAGCAGTTTACAGGGGTACACTGAAGCTTTCTTT. Its translation is CASSLQGYTEAFF.

The rearrangement links TRBV19 to TRBJ2-3; D is uncertain. The germline V gene encodes CDR1 LNHDA and CDR2 SQIVND (reference sequence). The CDR3 loop spans 15 amino acids. With 6 bases removed from V and 2 bases from J, the gap between germline ends came to 15 bases. The CDR3 region has the DNA TGTGCCAGTAGCCCTTCGAGAGTGATCACAGATACGCAGTATTTT. This translates into CASSPSRVITDTQYF.

The chain has TRBV19 and TRBJ2-5; D not certain. Trimming took off 5 bases at V and 4 bases at J, with 5 bases between the two ends. The CDR3 sequence is 11 residues long. CDR1 is LNHDA, CDR2 SQIVND, per germline (reference sequence). The CDR3: CASSVGETQYF. The DNA for the CDR3 is TGTGCCAGTAGTGTCGGAGAGACCCAGTACTTC.

In this sample, this clone turned up many times. V is TRBV19 and J is TRBJ2-7; D is unresolved. Germline V gene sequence: CDR1 LNHDA, CDR2 SQIVND (reference sequence). Trimming removed 3 bases from V and 0 bases from J, with 9 bases in between. This CDR3 has 14 residues. In DNA form, the CDR3 reads TGTGCCAGTAGTATGGGCTTAAACTCCTACGAGCAGTACTTC. This translates into CASSMGLNSYEQYF.

The CDR3 sequence is CASRKTGARYEQYF. CDR3 DNA: TGTGCCAGCAGAAAGACAGGGGCTCGTTACGAGCAGTACTTC. This chain joins TRBV28 and TRBJ2-7; 8 positions agree with TRBD1. The CDR3 is 14 amino acids. CDR1 MDHEN and CDR2 SYDVKM come from the germline V gene. V was clipped by 6 bases and J by 4 bases; unmatched bases: 8.

This clone was found a few times. The V gene is TRBV18, the J gene TRBJ1-1, with 9 bases identical to TRBD1. This CDR3 is built from 15 residues. Germline trimming cut 3 bases from V and 4 bases from J; bases unmatched to any gene: 6. CDR1 is KGHSH, CDR2 LQKENI, per germline. In nucleotides, the CDR3 is TGTGCCAGCTCACCCTCGGGACAGGGAGGCACTGAAGCTTTCTTT. Residues: CASSPSGQGGTEAFF.

This chain joins TRBV5-1 and TRBJ2-3, with TRBD2 as a possible D gene (6 bases). Deletions cut 5 bases from V and 6 bases from J, with 13 bases between. The CDR3 totals 13 residues. Germline-derived CDR1 and CDR2 are SGHRS and YFSETQ. The CDR3 bases are TGCGCCAGCAGGACGGCAGGGAGGGATACGCAGTATTTT. It yields the protein CASRTAGRDTQYF. The whole variable domain, filled in from reference TRBV5-1 and TRBJ2-3, reads KAGVTQTPRYLIKTRGQQVTLSCSPISGHRSVSWYQQTPGQGLQFLFEYFSETQRNKGNFPGRFSGRQFSNSRSEMNVSTLELGDSALYLCASRTAGRDTQYFGPGTRLTVL.

This chain joins TRBV28 and TRBJ2-7, with 9 bases matching TRBD1. This CDR3 contains 14 residues. Losses at the gene ends were 8 bases for V and 2 bases for J; bases not matched to a gene: 7. Germline lookup yields CDR1 MDHEN and CDR2 SYDVKM. The CDR3 spells CASAPGQGTYEQYF. DNA for the CDR3: TGTGCCAGCGCGCCGGGACAGGGAACCTACGAGCAGTACTTC. The full variable domain, in which reference TRBV28 and TRBJ2-7 provide the parts outside the CDR3, is DVKVTQSSRYLVKRTGEKVFLECVQDMDHENMFWYRQDPGLGLRLIYFSYDVKMKEKGDIPEGYSVSREKKERFSLILESASTNQTSMYLCASAPGQGTYEQYFGPGTRLTVT.

This clone was found a few times. The chain has TRBV20-1 and TRBJ1-6; no reliable D call. Germline assignment: CDR1 DFQATT and CDR2 SNEGSKA (reference sequence). V dropped 3 bases and J dropped 0 bases, with 15 bases sitting between them. CDR3 length equals 17 residues. DNA for the CDR3: TGCAGTGCTAGTGCGCTAGCCGGGAGCTCCTATAATTCACCCCTCCACTTT. Translation: CSASALAGSSYNSPLHF.

The V gene is TRBV28, the J gene TRBJ1-5; 9 bases map to TRBD1. V lost 6 bases and J lost 7; bases outside the gene matches: 10. The CDR3 loop spans 15 amino acids. Germline V gene lookup returns CDR1 MDHEN and CDR2 SYDVKM. In DNA, the CDR3 is TGTGCCAGCAGAACAGGGGGCCCGAAATTACAGCCCCAGCATTTT. Translating gives CASRTGGPKLQPQHF.

The chain is built from TRBV5-5 and TRBJ2-7, with 9 bases lining up with TRBD1. This CDR3 is 16 amino acids long. V lost 2 bases, J lost 1 base, and 7 bases stayed unmatched. Looked up from germline, CDR1 is SGHKS and CDR2 is YYEKEE (reference sequence). CDR3 coding DNA: TGTGCCAGCAGCTTCGCTCCGGGACAGGGTTCCTACGAGCAGTACTTC. It yields the protein CASSFAPGQGSYEQYF.

The chain links TRBV6-5 to TRBJ2-7, with TRBD2 matching over 9 bases. CDR3 length: 15 amino acids. The trim removed 10 bases at V and 1 base at J, leaving 11 bases unmatched. The germline gives CDR1 MNHEY, CDR2 SVGAGI. The DNA of the CDR3 is TGTGCCACCCTTAGCGGGGGCGGGGGTTCCTACGAGCAGTACTTC. Protein product: CATLSGGGGSYEQYF.

This rearrangement joins TRBV7-6 to TRBJ1-1; 7 positions agree with TRBD1. This CDR3 is 13 amino acids long. The V segment lost 5 bases and the J segment 2 bases; nucleotides outside the gene matches: 2. CDR1 and CDR2 from the germline V gene are SGHVS and FNYEAQ. CDR3 loop: CASSQGGNTEAFF. CDR3 DNA sequence: TGTGCCAGCAGCCAGGGGGGAAACACTGAAGCTTTCTTT.

This clone has a handful of counts. The chain joins TRBV20-1 to TRBJ1-4; D ambiguous. CDR1 and CDR2 (germline): DFQATT, SNEGSKA (reference sequence). This CDR3 has 13 residues. Trimming pared 3 bases from V and 7 bases from J, leaving 12 bases between. CDR3 amino acids: CSASRRVGEKLFF. CDR3 DNA: TGCAGTGCTAGTCGGAGGGTGGGTGAAAAACTGTTTTTT.

This chain joins TRBV28 and TRBJ1-6; TRBD1 agrees at 8 bases. Trimming cost V 1 base and J 15 bases; bases outside gene matches: 14. CDR3 length: 16 residues. Germline lookup yields CDR1 MDHEN and CDR2 SYDVKM. The CDR3 DNA sequence: TGTGCCAGCAGTTTATCTCCGGGACAGGCGGGGGCAAACCTCCACTTT. The encoded protein is CASSLSPGQAGANLHF.

This clone was found once. CDR3 loop: CASSPPAGAFF. DNA for the CDR3: TGTGCCAGCTCACCACCGGCAGGGGCTTTCTTT. The rearrangement joins TRBV18 to TRBJ1-1; the D gene is possibly TRBD1 (5 bases). V lost 0 bases and J lost 11, with 7 bases in between. Per germline, CDR1 KGHSH and CDR2 LQKENI. The CDR3 has 11 amino acids.

V and J are TRBV7-3 and TRBJ2-1, with 11 bases matching TRBD2. Trimming removed 1 base from V and 8 bases from J; junction bases left unmatched: 4. The germline V gene has CDR1 SGHTA and CDR2 FQGTGA. The CDR3 consists of 15 residues. This chain's CDR3 is CASSLRLAGWDEQFF. The CDR3 DNA reads TGTGCCAGCAGCTTAAGACTAGCGGGGTGGGATGAGCAGTTCTTC.

The chain joins TRBV29-1 to TRBJ1-4, with D possibly matching TRBD1 (5 bases). Trimming shortened V by 8 bases and J by 4 bases, and 14 bases separated the two germline ends. The CDR3 sequence is 13 residues long. Looked up from germline, CDR1 is SQVTM and CDR2 is ANQGSEA. The chain's CDR3 is CSPRANLNEKLFF. The CDR3 DNA follows: TGCAGCCCCAGGGCCAACCTTAATGAAAAACTGTTTTTT.

This clone showed up just once. One base away lies a much larger clone, so this may be a sequencing read error. The sample carries other DNA sequences with the same CDR3. The chain links TRBV29-1 to TRBJ2-7; 10 positions match TRBD1. V was pared by 3 bases and J by 2 bases, with 1 base of the junction left unmatched. This CDR3 is 13 amino acids long. CDR1 and CDR2 from the germline V gene are SQVTM and ANQGSEA. The CDR3, as DNA: TGCAGCGTTGAGGGACAGGGGACCTACGAGCAGTACTTC. Its protein is CSVEGQGTYEQYF.

The CDR3 DNA follows: TGTGCCAGCAGCCAAGGGGTAGCCGAAAAACTGTTTTTT. It translates to CASSQGVAEKLFF. The chain has TRBV14 and TRBJ1-4; D gene uncertain. The CDR3 is made up of 13 amino acids. V shed 1 base and J shed 8 bases, with 8 bases lying between them. Germline lookup yields CDR1 SGHDN and CDR2 FVKESK.